This record concerns one T cell receptor (beta chain) sequence. Profiling relied on immunoSEQ multiplex PCR, and the TCRdb table lists in-frame clones only, not all of them. The sample holds 75,000 to 90,000 clones; around 85% are singletons and the top ten take around 2.1%. This entry belongs to a study of control samples from healthy donors and cancer patients. The sample taken for sequencing was blood. The sequence was collected from a woman in her forties in good health.

In nucleotides, the CDR3 is TGTGCCAGCAGTGTTGGCGGGGGGGACGATGAGCAGTTCTTC. Amino acid sequence: CASSVGGGDDEQFF. The chain joins TRBV2 to TRBJ2-1, with 9 bases aligning to TRBD2. Germline assignment: CDR1 SNHLY and CDR2 FYNNEI. The CDR3 consists of 14 residues. The V gene end was trimmed by 4 bases and the J gene end by 8 bases; junction bases not matched to a gene: 6. The entire variable domain, with the rest obtained from reference TRBV2 and TRBJ2-1, is as follows: EPEVTQTPSHQVTQMGQEVILRCVPISNHLYFYWYRQILGQKVEFLVSFYNNEISEKSEIFDDQFSVERPDGSNFTLKIRSTKLEDSAMYFCASSVGGGDDEQFFGPGTRLTVL.